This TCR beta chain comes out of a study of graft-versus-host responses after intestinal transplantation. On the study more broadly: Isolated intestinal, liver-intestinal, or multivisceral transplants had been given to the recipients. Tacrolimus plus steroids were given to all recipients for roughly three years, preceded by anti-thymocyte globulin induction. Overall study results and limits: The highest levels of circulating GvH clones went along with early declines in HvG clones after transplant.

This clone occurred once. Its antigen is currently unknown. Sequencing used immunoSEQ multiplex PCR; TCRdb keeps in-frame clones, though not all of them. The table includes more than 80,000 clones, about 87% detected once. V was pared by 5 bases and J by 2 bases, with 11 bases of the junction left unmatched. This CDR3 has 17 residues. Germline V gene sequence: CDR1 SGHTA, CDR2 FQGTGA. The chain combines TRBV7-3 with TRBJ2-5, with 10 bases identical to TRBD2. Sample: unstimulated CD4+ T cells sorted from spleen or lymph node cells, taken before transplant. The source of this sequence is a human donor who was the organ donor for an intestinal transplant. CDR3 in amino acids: CASSPLRPAGGQETQYF. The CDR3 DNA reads TGTGCCAGCAGCCCCCTTCGCCCAGCGGGGGGGCAAGAGACCCAGTACTTC.